The subject of this entry is one TCR beta chain. The antigen remains undetermined. Per the germline V gene, CDR1 is SNHLY and CDR2 is FYNNEI. V was pared by 6 bases and J by 3 bases, with 8 bases between. The CDR3 length is 12 residues. This record comes from a study of T cells in localized non-small cell lung cancer. General study findings and limits: Longer overall survival accompanied higher blood T cell density. T cell clonality was highest in uninvolved adjacent lung, above tumor. Without multi-region sequencing, intratumor heterogeneity could not be excluded.

Sequencing was performed with immunoSEQ multiplex PCR; in TCRdb, only in-frame clones are kept and a portion is missing. The sample consists of 30,000 to 50,000 clones, 70% to 80% of them appearing once. The sample here was PBMCs, taken before any cancer treatment. The genes are TRBV2 and TRBJ2-5; no clear D. The receptor was isolated from a woman aged 35 to 75 with stage II squamous cell lung carcinoma. As DNA, the CDR3 is TGTGCCAGCAGCCGACATGAAGAGACCCAGTACTTC. As protein: CASSRHEETQYF.